Below are 10 T cell receptor beta chains sequenced from a single sample in a study of blood T cell repertoires in COVID-19 (dated by TCRdb to the early 2020s). The library was obtained by the immunoSEQ multiplex PCR assay. Imported from immuneACCESS, the table was reduced by TCRdb to in-frame sequences with V and J called. These copies leave out some clones; in studies compared against another copy, an unresolved V gene accounts for under half, and the cause of the remainder is not known. The sample includes about 260,000 clones, with approximately 86% observed a single time. Around 10% of the sample is in the top ten clones. Source material: peripheral blood. The receptors come from a man aged 40-55 years who had recovered from COVID-19.

The chain recombines TRBV5-6 with TRBJ2-5, with D uncertain. V dropped 2 bases and J dropped 2 bases, with 13 bases sitting between them. CDR1 and CDR2 from the germline V gene are SGHDT and YYEEEE. The CDR3 has 15 amino acids. The CDR3 here is CASSLSRRYQETQYF. Written as DNA, the CDR3 is TGTGCCAGCAGCTTATCCCGCAGGTATCAAGAGACCCAGTACTTC.

The gene calls are TRBV7-2 and TRBJ2-7, with D possibly being TRBD2 (5 bases). The V end lost 2 bases, the J end lost 3 bases, and 5 bases lay between the germline ends. In germline, CDR1 is SGHTA, CDR2 FQGNSA. The CDR3 totals 12 residues. The CDR3 reads CASSLSGYEQYF. DNA for the CDR3: TGTGCCAGCAGCTTAAGCGGCTACGAGCAGTACTTC. The entire variable domain, with the rest obtained from reference TRBV7-2 and TRBJ2-7, is as follows: GAGVSQSPSNKVTEKGKDVELRCDPISGHTALYWYRQSLGQGLEFLIYFQGNSAPDKSGLPSDRFSAERTGGSVSTLTIQRTQQEDSAVYLCASSLSGYEQYFGPGTRLTVT.

The V and J genes are TRBV7-9 and TRBJ1-2, with D hard to call. Germline CDR1 and CDR2: SEHNR and FQNEAQ (reference sequence). V was pared by 0 bases and J by 2 bases, with 10 bases between. The CDR3 totals 15 residues. CDR3: CASSLAEEGNYGYTF. CDR3 bases: TGTGCCAGCAGCTTAGCGGAGGAAGGGAACTATGGCTACACCTTC.

The rearrangement uses TRBV19 and TRBJ2-5; D is unclear. This CDR3 is built from 11 residues. CDR1 and CDR2 (germline): LNHDA, SQIVND (reference sequence). Trimming took 6 bases from V and 5 from J, leaving 7 bases between them. The CDR3 protein is CASSIRETQYF. CDR3 nucleotide sequence: TGTGCCAGTAGCATCCGGGAGACCCAGTACTTC.

Only one count was recorded for this clone. The CDR3 DNA reads TGTGCCAGCAGCCACAGGGGGATGAACACTGAAGCTTTCTTT. Translated, it gives CASSHRGMNTEAFF. The V call is TRBV7-9, the J call TRBJ1-1; TRBD1 agrees at 8 bases. Germline CDR1 reads SEHNR; CDR2 reads FQNEAQ (reference sequence). There are 14 residues in the CDR3. The V segment lost 5 bases and the J segment 0 bases; nucleotides outside the gene matches: 2. The variable domain in full, with the rest retrieved from reference TRBV7-9 and TRBJ1-1, is DTGVSQNPRHKITKRGQNVTFRCDPISEHNRLYWYRQTLGQGPEFLTYFQNEAQLEKSRLLSDRFSAERPKGSFSTLEIQRTEQGDSAMYLCASSHRGMNTEAFFGQGTRLTVV.

DNA of the CDR3: TGTGCCAGCAGGATGGACAGGAGCTCCTACAATGAGCAGTTCTTC. Amino acid sequence: CASRMDRSSYNEQFF. V and J are TRBV3-1 (or the pseudogene TRBV3-2) and TRBJ2-1; TRBD1 matches at 7 bases. CDR3 length equals 15 residues. Germline V gene sequence: CDR1 LGHDT, CDR2 YNNKEL (reference sequence). The V and J ends lost 6 bases and 0 bases, in that order; junction bases with no gene match: 5.

In DNA form, the CDR3 reads TGTGCCAGTAGTATAGGGTCGGGAGTCCCCACAGATACGCAGTATTTT. It yields the protein CASSIGSGVPTDTQYF. V gene TRBV19 combines with J gene TRBJ2-3, with D possibly matching TRBD2 (6 bases). V lost 1 base to trimming and J lost 2 bases, with 13 bases between them. The germline gives CDR1 LNHDA, CDR2 SQIVND (reference sequence). The CDR3 contains 16 residues. Full variable domain (remainder filled in from reference TRBV19 and TRBJ2-3): DGGITQSPKYLFRKEGQNVTLSCEQNLNHDAMYWYRQDPGQGLRLIYYSQIVNDFQKGDIAEGYSVSREKKESFPLTVTSAQKNPTAFYLCASSIGSGVPTDTQYFGPGTRLTVL.

The chain has TRBV14 and TRBJ1-4; perhaps TRBD1 as D (5 bases). Trimming shortened V by 3 bases and J by 1 base, and 9 bases separated the two germline ends. The CDR3 has 15 residues. CDR1 SGHDN and CDR2 FVKESK come from the germline V gene. The CDR3 loop reads CASSQGLLTNEKLFF. The CDR3 DNA sequence: TGTGCCAGCAGCCAGGGGCTGTTAACTAATGAAAAACTGTTTTTT. The full variable domain, in which reference TRBV14 and TRBJ1-4 provide the parts outside the CDR3, is EAGVTQFPSHSVIEKGQTVTLRCDPISGHDNLYWYRRVMGKEIKFLLHFVKESKQDESGMPNNRFLAERTGGTYSTLKVQPAELEDSGVYFCASSQGLLTNEKLFFGSGTQLSVL.

The chain carries TRBV5-6 and TRBJ2-7; D is possibly TRBD1 (6 bases). The CDR3 runs 14 residues. The germline V gene has CDR1 SGHDT and CDR2 YYEEEE. The V gene lost 0 bases and the J gene lost 6 bases, with 13 bases spanning the gap. CDR3 nucleotides: TGTGCCAGCAGCTTGGTGGGACAAGGGGGCGAGCAGTACTTC. The encoded protein is CASSLVGQGGEQYF.

The J gene is TRBJ2-1, the V gene TRBV3-1 (or the pseudogene TRBV3-2); 13 nucleotides match TRBD2. Trimming at V came to 4 bases and at J to 6 bases, leaving 9 bases not matched to a gene. CDR1 LGHDT and CDR2 YNNKEL come from the germline V gene (reference sequence). CDR3 length: 17 residues. The CDR3, as DNA: TGTGCCAGCAGCCCAACCCCGGGACTAGCGGGGATCAATGAGCAGTTCTTC. Translated: CASSPTPGLAGINEQFF.